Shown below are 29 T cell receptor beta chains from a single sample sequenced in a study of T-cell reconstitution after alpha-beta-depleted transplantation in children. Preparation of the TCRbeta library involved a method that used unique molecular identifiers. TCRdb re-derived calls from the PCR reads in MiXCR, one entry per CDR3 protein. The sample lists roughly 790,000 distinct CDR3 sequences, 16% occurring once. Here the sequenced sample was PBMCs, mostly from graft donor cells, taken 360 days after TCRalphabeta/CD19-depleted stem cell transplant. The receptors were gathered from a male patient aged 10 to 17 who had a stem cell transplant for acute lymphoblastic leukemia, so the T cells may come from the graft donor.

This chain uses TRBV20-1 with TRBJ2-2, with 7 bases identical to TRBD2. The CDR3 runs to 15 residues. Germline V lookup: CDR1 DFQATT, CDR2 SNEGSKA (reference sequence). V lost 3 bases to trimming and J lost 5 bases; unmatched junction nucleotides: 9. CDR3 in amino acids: CSARAIWGGTGELFF. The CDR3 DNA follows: TGCAGTGCTAGGGCTATTTGGGGGGGGACCGGGGAGCTGTTTTTT.

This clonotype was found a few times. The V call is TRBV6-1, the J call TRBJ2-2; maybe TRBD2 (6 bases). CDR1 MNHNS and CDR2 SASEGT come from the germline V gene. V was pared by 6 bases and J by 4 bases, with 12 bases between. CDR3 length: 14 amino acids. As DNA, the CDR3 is TGTGCCAGCAGGGGGACTCAGGGCACCGGGGAGCTGTTTTTT. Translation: CASRGTQGTGELFF.

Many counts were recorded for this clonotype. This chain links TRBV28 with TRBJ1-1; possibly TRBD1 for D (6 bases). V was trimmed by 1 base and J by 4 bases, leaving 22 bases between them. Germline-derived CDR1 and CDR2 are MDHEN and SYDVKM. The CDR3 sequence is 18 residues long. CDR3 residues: CASSLFLPPRTEGTEAFF. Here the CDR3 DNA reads TGTGCCAGCAGTTTATTTCTTCCCCCCCGGACAGAAGGCACTGAAGCTTTCTTT.

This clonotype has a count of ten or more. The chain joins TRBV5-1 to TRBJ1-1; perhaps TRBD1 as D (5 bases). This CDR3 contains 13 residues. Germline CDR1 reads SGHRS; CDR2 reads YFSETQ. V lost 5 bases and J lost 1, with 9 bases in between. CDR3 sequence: CASRPGGNTEAFF. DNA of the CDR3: TGCGCCAGCAGGCCGGGGGGGAACACTGAAGCTTTCTTT.

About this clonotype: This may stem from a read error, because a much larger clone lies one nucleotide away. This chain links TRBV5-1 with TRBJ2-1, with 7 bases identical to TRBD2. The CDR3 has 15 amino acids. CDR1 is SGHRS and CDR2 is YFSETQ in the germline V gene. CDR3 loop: CASSWTSYSFNVQFF. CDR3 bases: TGCGCCAGCAGCTGGACTAGTTATTCTTTTAATGTGCAGTTCTTC.

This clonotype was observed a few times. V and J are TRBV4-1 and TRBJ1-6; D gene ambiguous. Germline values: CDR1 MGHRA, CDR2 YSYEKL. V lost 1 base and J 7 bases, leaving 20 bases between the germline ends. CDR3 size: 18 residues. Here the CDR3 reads CASSQARTRWTRNSPLHF. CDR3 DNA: TGCGCCAGCAGCCAAGCCCGAACACGATGGACTCGGAATTCACCCCTCCACTTT.

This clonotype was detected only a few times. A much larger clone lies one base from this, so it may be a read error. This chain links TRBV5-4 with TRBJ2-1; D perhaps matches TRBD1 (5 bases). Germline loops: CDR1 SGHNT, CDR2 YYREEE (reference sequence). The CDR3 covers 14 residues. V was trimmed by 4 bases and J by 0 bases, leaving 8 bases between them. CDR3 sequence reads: CASSVGASYNEQFF. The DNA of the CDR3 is TGTGCCAGCAGCGTAGGGGCCTCCTACAATGAGCAGTTCTTC.

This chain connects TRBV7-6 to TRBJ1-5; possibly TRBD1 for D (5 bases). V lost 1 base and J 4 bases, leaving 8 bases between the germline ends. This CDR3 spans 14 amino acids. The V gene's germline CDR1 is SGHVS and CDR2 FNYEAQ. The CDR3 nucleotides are TGTGCCAGCAGCTTAGATGCAGGGAATCAGCCCCAGCATTTT. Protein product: CASSLDAGNQPQHF. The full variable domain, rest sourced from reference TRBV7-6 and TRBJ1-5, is GAGVSQSPRYKVTKRGQDVALRCDPISGHVSLYWYRQALGQGPEFLTYFNYEAQQDKSGLPNDRFSAERPEGSISTLTIQRTEQRDSAMYRCASSLDAGNQPQHFGDGTRLSIL.

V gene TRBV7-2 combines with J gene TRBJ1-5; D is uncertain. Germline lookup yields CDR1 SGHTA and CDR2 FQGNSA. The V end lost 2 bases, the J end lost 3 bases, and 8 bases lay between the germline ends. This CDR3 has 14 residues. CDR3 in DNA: TGTGCCAGCAGCTTACGAGGCGCCAATCAGCCCCAGCATTTT. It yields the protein CASSLRGANQPQHF.

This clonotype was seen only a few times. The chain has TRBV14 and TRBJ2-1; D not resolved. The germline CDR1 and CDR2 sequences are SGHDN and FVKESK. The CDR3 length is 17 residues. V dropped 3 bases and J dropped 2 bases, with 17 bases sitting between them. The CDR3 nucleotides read TGTGCCAGCAGCCAGCCCCCCTTGGCGATCGCCTACAATGAGCAGTTCTTC. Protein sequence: CASSQPPLAIAYNEQFF. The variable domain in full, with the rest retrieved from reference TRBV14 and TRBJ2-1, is EAGVTQFPSHSVIEKGQTVTLRCDPISGHDNLYWYRRVMGKEIKFLLHFVKESKQDESGMPNNRFLAERTGGTYSTLKVQPAELEDSGVYFCASSQPPLAIAYNEQFFGPGTRLTVL.

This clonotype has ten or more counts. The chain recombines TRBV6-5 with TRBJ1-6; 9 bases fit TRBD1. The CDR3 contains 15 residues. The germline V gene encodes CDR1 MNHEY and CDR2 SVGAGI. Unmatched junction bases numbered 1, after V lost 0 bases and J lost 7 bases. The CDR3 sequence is CASSYSTGGNSPLHF. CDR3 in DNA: TGTGCCAGCAGTTACTCGACAGGGGGAAATTCACCCCTCCACTTT.

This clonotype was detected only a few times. Here the CDR3 DNA reads TGTGCCAGCAGTTTACGGGCAGGGACCATCTTATTTGGGGCTTTCTTT. It yields the protein CASSLRAGTILFGAFF. The rearrangement links TRBV27 to TRBJ1-1, with D tentatively TRBD1 (5 bases). This CDR3 spans 16 amino acids. Germline loops: CDR1 MNHEY, CDR2 SMNVEV (reference sequence). V shed 2 bases and J shed 11 bases, with 24 bases lying between them.

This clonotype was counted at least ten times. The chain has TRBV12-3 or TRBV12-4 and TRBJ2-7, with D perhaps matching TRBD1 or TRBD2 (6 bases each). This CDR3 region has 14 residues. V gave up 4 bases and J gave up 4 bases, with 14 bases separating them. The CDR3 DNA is TGTGCCAGCAGTTCAACAGGAGGGACATACGAGCAGTACTTC. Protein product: CASSSTGGTYEQYF.

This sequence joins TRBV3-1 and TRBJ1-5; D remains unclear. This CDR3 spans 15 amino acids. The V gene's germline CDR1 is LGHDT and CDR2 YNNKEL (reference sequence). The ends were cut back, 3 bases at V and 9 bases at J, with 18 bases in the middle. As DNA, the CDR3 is TGTGCCAGCAGCCAGGACCTCAGGCCTCAGATGCCCCAGCATTTT. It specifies CASSQDLRPQMPQHF.

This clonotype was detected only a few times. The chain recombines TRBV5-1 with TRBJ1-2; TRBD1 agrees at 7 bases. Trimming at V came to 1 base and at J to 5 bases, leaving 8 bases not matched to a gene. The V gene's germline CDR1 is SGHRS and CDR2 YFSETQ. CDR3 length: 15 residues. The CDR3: CASSLSIQGEYGYTF. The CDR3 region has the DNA TGCGCCAGCAGCTTGAGTATTCAGGGGGAATATGGCTACACCTTC.

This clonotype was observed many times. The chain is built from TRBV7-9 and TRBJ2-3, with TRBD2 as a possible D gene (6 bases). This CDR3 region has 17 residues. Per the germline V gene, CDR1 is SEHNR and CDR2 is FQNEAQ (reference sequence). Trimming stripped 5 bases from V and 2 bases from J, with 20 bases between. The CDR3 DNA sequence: TGTGCCAGCAGCCCTAGCCCGCGGGGTCACTTCACAGATACGCAGTATTTT. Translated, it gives CASSPSPRGHFTDTQYF.

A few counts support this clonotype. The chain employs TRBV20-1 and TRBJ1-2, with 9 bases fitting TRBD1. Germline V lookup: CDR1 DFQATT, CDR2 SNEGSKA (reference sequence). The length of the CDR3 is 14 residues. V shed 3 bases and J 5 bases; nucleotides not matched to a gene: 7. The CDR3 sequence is CSARGTGWRYGYTF. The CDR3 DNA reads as TGCAGTGCTAGGGGGACAGGGTGGCGTTATGGCTACACCTTC.

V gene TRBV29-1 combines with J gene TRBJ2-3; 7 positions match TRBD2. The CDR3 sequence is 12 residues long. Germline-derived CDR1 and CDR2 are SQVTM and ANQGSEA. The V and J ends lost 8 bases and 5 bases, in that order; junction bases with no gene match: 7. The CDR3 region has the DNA TGCAGCACTGGGGTAGCGGGAGATACGCAGTATTTT. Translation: CSTGVAGDTQYF.

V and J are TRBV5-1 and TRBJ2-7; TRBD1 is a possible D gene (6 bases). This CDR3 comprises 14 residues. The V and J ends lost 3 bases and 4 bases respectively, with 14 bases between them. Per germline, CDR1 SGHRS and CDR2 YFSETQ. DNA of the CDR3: TGCGCCAGCAGCTGGACAGCCGGACCTTACGAGCAGTACTTC. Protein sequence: CASSWTAGPYEQYF.

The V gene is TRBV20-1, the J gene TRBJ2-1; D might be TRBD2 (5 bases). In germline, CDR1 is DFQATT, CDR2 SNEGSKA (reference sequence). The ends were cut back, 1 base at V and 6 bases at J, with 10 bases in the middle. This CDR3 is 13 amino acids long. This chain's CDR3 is CSARARLANEQFF. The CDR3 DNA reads TGCAGTGCTAGAGCGCGTCTAGCCAATGAGCAGTTCTTC.

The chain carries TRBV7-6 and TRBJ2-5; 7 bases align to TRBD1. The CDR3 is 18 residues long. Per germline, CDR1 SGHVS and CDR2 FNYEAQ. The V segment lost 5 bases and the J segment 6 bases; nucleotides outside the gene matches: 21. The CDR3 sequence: CASSPLSLRGRKRKTQYF. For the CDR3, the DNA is TGTGCCAGCAGCCCGCTATCCTTGAGGGGGCGTAAGAGGAAGACCCAGTACTTC.

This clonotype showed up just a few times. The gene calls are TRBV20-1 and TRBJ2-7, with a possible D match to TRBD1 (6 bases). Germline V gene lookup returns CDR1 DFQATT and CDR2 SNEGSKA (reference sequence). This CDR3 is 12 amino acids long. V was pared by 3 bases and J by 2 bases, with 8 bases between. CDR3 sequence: CSASWGPYEQYF. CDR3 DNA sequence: TGCAGTGCTAGCTGGGGGCCCTACGAGCAGTACTTC.

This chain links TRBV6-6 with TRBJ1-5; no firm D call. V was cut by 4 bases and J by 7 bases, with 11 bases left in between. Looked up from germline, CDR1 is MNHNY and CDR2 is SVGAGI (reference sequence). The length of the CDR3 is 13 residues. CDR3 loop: CASSFDWAQPQHF. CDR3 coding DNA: TGTGCCAGCAGTTTCGACTGGGCCCAGCCCCAGCATTTT.

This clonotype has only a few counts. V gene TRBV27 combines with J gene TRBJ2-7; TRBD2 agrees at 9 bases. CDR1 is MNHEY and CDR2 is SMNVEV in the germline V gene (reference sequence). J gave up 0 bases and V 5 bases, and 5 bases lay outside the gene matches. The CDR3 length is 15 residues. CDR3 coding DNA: TGTGCCAGCAGTCAACTAGCGGGTAACTCCTACGAGCAGTACTTC. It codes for CASSQLAGNSYEQYF.

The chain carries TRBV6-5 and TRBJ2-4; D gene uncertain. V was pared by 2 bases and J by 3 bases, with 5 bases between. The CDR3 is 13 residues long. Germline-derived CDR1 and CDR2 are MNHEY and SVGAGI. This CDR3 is CASSYGNKNIQYF. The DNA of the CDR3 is TGTGCCAGCAGTTACGGAAACAAAAACATTCAGTACTTC.

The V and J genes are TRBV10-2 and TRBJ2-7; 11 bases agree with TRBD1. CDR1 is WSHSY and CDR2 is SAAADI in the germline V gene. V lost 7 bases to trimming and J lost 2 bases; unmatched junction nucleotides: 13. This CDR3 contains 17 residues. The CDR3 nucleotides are TGCGCCAGCATCAAAGGGGCCGGGACAGGGGGACCCTACGAGCAGTACTTC. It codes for CASIKGAGTGGPYEQYF.

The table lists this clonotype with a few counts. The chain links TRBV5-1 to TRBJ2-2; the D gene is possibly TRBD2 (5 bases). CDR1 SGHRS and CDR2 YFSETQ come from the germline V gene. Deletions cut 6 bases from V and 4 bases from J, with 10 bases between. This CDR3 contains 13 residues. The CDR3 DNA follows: TGCGCCAGCACCTGGAGCGGCACCGGGGAGCTGTTTTTT. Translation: CASTWSGTGELFF.

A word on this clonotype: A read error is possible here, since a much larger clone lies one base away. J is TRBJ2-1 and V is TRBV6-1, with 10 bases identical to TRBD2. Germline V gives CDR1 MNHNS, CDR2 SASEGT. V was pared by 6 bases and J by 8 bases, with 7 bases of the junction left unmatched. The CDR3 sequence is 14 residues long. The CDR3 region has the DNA TGTGCCAGCAGCCTCGGACTAGCGGTCGATGAGCAGTTCTTC. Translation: CASSLGLAVDEQFF.

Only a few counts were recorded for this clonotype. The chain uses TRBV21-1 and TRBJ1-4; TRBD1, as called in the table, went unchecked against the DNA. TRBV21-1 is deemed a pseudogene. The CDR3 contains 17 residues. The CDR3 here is CASSSPGQGALGEKLFF. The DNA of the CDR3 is TGTGCCAGCAGCTCGCCGGGACAGGGGGCCTTGGGAGAAAAACTGTTTTTT.